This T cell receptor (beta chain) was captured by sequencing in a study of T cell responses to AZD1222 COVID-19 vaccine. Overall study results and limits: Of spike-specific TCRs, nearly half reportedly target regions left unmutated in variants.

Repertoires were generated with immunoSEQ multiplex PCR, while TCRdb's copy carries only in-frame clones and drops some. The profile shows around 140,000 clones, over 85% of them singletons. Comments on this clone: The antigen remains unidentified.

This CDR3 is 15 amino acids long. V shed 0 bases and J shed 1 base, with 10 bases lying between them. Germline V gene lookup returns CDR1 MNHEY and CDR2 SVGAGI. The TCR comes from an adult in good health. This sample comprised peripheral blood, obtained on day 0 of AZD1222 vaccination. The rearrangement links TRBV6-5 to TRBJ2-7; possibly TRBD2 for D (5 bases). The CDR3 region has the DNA TGTGCCAGCAGTTACTCGAGCGGAACATCCTACGAGCAGTACTTC. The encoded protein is CASSYSSGTSYEQYF.